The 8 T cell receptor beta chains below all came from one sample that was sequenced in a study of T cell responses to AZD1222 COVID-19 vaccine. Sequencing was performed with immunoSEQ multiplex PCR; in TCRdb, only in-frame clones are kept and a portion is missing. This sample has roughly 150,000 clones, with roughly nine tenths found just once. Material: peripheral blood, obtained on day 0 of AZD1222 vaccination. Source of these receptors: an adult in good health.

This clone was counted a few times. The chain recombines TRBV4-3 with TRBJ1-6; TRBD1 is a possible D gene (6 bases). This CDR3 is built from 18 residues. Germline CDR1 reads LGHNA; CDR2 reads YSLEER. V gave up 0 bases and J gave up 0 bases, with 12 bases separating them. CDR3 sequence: CASSQDPGASSYNSPLHF. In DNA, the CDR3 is TGCGCCAGCAGCCAAGACCCAGGGGCTAGCTCCTATAATTCACCCCTCCACTTT.

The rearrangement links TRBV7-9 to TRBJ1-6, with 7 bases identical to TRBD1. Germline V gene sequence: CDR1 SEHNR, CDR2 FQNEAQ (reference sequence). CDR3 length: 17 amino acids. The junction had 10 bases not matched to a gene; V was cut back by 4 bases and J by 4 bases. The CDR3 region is CASSSLGQGGYNSPLHF. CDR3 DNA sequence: TGTGCCAGCAGCTCCCTGGGGCAGGGGGGTTATAATTCACCCCTCCACTTT.

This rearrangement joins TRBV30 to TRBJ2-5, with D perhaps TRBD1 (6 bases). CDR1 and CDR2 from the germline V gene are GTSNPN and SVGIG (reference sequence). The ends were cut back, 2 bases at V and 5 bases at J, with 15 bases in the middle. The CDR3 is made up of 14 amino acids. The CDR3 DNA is TGTGCCTGGAGTAAGGGGCAGGGGATTGAGACCCAGTACTTC. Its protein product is CAWSKGQGIETQYF.

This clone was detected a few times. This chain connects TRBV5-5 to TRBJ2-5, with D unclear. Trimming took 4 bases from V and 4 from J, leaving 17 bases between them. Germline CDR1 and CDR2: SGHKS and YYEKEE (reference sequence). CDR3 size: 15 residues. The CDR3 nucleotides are TGTGCCAGCAGCCCCCAGGTGGCGGCAGGAGAGACCCAGTACTTC. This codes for CASSPQVAAGETQYF.

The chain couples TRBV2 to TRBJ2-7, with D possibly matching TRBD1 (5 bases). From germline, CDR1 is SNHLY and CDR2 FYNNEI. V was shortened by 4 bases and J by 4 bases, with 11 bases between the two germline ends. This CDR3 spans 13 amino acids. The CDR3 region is CASSVDSSYEQYF. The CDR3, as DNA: TGTGCCAGCAGTGTTGACAGCTCTTACGAGCAGTACTTC.

The DNA for the CDR3 is TGCGCCAGCAGCCAATCAGGAGATACGCAGTATTTT. It yields the protein CASSQSGDTQYF. This sequence joins TRBV4-1 and TRBJ2-3; D remains ambiguous. CDR1 is MGHRA, CDR2 YSYEKL, per germline. The V and J ends lost 2 bases and 5 bases respectively, with 5 bases between them. There are 12 residues in the CDR3.

Here the CDR3 reads CSVVSRAYNTEAFF. The CDR3 nucleotides are TGCAGCGTTGTATCCCGGGCCTATAACACTGAAGCTTTCTTT. J is TRBJ1-1 and V is TRBV29-1, with no clear D. CDR1 SQVTM and CDR2 ANQGSEA come from the germline V gene. With 4 bases removed from V and 2 bases from J, the gap between germline ends came to 14 bases. CDR3 length: 14 residues.

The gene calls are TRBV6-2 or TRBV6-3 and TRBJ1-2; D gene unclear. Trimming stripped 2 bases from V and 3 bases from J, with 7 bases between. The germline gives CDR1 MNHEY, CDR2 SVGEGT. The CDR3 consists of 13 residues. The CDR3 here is CASSYPGYYGYTF. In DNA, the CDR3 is TGTGCCAGCAGTTACCCGGGATACTATGGCTACACCTTC.